These 6 T cell receptor beta chains were sequenced from one sample in a study of PD-L1 blockade in urothelial cancer (dated by TCRdb to between 2016 and 2019). The time point label, as the study defines it: pretreatment peripheral blood. Library preparation was by the immunoSEQ multiplex PCR assay. Not all clones reach the TCRdb copy of this immuneACCESS table, which keeps in-frame sequences only. Checked studies attribute under half of the gap to unresolved V genes and leave the rest unexplained. This sample comprises roughly 63,000 clones, 81% of them detected only once. Clones ranked in the top ten supply 3.2% of the sample. This specimen consisted of PBMCs, obtained around atezolizumab (anti-PD-L1) treatment. These receptors were collected from a man in his 70s with urothelial cancer.

The V and J genes are TRBV19 and TRBJ1-5, with a weak D call TRBD1 (6 bases). This CDR3 is built from 14 residues. V lost 6 bases and J 4 bases, leaving 13 bases between the germline ends. Germline values: CDR1 LNHDA, CDR2 SQIVND (reference sequence). For the CDR3, the DNA is TGTGCCAGTAGCAACTTCGGACAGAATCAGCCCCAGCATTTT. It specifies CASSNFGQNQPQHF.

This chain joins TRBV18 and TRBJ2-5; D not certain. CDR3 length: 14 amino acids. CDR1 and CDR2 (germline): KGHSH, LQKENI. The V end lost 2 bases, the J end lost 4 bases, and 11 bases lay between the germline ends. CDR3 in amino acids: CASSPTAPGETQYF. CDR3 in DNA: TGTGCCAGCTCACCAACGGCTCCGGGAGAGACCCAGTACTTC.

The V gene is TRBV10-3, the J gene TRBJ1-1, with D unclear. Germline loops: CDR1 ENHRY, CDR2 SYGVKD. CDR3 size: 12 residues. Trimming shortened V by 5 bases and J by 1 base, and 5 bases separated the two germline ends. CDR3 bases: TGTGCCATCAGTACGGGGAACACTGAAGCTTTCTTT. Its translation is CAISTGNTEAFF.

The CDR3 protein is CASSPGLAGVRYEQYF. The DNA of the CDR3 is TGTGCCAGCAGCCCCGGACTAGCGGGAGTCAGGTACGAGCAGTACTTC. This sequence joins TRBV5-4 and TRBJ2-7, with 13 bases identical to TRBD2. Germline V CDR1 and CDR2: SGHNT, YYREEE (reference sequence). After removal of 4 bases from V and 4 bases from J, the junction contained 8 bases not matched to a gene. The CDR3 consists of 16 residues.

This chain connects TRBV21-1 to TRBJ2-1; TRBD2, the table's D call, lacks a check against the DNA. TRBV21-1 is listed as a pseudogene. There are 18 residues in the CDR3. CDR3 sequence reads: CASSKTRVLAGFYNEQFF. CDR3 DNA: TGTGCCAGCAGCAAAACCCGTGTATTAGCGGGTTTCTACAATGAGCAGTTCTTC.

This clone was found a few times. The chain combines TRBV5-6 with TRBJ1-4, with D tentatively TRBD1 (5 bases). V lost 0 bases to trimming and J lost 12 bases, with 15 bases between them. Germline assignment: CDR1 SGHDT and CDR2 YYEEEE. The CDR3 consists of 14 residues. CDR3 sequence reads: CASSLGGWEQELFF. The CDR3 DNA follows: TGTGCCAGCAGCTTGGGCGGCTGGGAACAGGAACTGTTTTTT.